Listed here are 23 T cell receptor beta chains from one sample, sequenced in a study of blood T cell repertoires in COVID-19. Libraries were prepared by immunoSEQ multiplex PCR; TCRdb keeps only in-frame clonotypes and omits some of them. The sample records around 470,000 clones, 90% being singletons. Sequencing was done on a sample of PBMCs or T cells enriched from blood (not recorded which). The receptors were gathered from a man between 18 and 29 years old who had recovered from COVID-19.

The chain employs TRBV4-2 and TRBJ2-7; TRBD2 might be the D (5 bases). The V gene's germline CDR1 is LGHNA and CDR2 YNFKEQ. This CDR3 spans 14 amino acids. With 4 bases removed from V and 5 bases from J, the gap between germline ends came to 15 bases. CDR3 coding DNA: TGTGCCAGCAGCCCTTACCTCGGAGGCAACGAGCAGTACTTC. Its protein is CASSPYLGGNEQYF.

The chain employs TRBV18 and TRBJ2-7; 7 bases align to TRBD1. J gave up 6 bases and V 6 bases, and 5 bases lay outside the gene matches. Germline V CDR1 and CDR2: KGHSH, LQKENI. The CDR3 totals 12 residues. DNA for the CDR3: TGTGCCAGCTCGCAACAGGGGTTCGAGCAGTACTTC. Translating gives CASSQQGFEQYF.

The V call is TRBV11-2, the J call TRBJ2-2; TRBD2 is a possible D gene (6 bases). CDR1 and CDR2 (germline): SGHAT, FQNNGV. V was cut by 5 bases and J by 5 bases, with 15 bases left in between. There are 15 residues in the CDR3. The CDR3, as DNA: TGTGCCAGCAGCCCGGGAGTAGCAGGAACCGGGGAGCTGTTTTTT. Its translation is CASSPGVAGTGELFF.

The chain recombines TRBV12-3 or TRBV12-4 with TRBJ1-1; no clear D gene. The CDR3 spans 13 residues. Trimming left V 7 bases short and J 4 bases short, with 13 bases between. The CDR3 reads CASTRGGSTEAFF. DNA of the CDR3: TGTGCCAGCACCCGGGGAGGGAGCACTGAAGCTTTCTTT.

This clone has a single count. The chain links TRBV6-5 to TRBJ1-2, with TRBD1 matching over 8 bases. Unmatched junction bases numbered 3, after V lost 10 bases and J lost 2 bases. CDR3 length: 12 amino acids. Germline-derived CDR1 and CDR2 are MNHEY and SVGAGI. The CDR3: CATGQGNYGYTF. The CDR3 DNA follows: TGTGCCACTGGACAGGGAAACTATGGCTACACCTTC.

The V call is TRBV24-1, the J call TRBJ2-7; 14 bases agree with TRBD2. V lost 4 bases, J lost 6 bases, and 4 bases stayed unmatched. In germline, CDR1 is KGHDR, CDR2 SFDVKD. There are 15 residues in the CDR3. The CDR3 spells CATSDTGLAGAEQYF. The CDR3 DNA sequence: TGTGCCACCAGTGACACGGGACTAGCGGGAGCCGAGCAGTACTTC.

This chain connects TRBV7-2 to TRBJ2-7, with TRBD2 matching over 7 bases. The germline V gene has CDR1 SGHTA and CDR2 FQGNSA. The CDR3 has 16 residues. V dropped 1 base and J dropped 5; count of bases not matched to a gene: 11. CDR3 in amino acids: CASSLEASGIPHEQYF. CDR3 DNA sequence: TGTGCCAGCAGCTTAGAGGCGAGCGGGATCCCCCACGAGCAGTACTTC.

The gene calls are TRBV10-2 and TRBJ1-1; D perhaps matches TRBD1 (6 bases). The CDR3 runs 13 residues. With 6 bases removed from V and 1 base from J, the gap between germline ends came to 9 bases. Looked up from germline, CDR1 is WSHSY and CDR2 is SAAADI. The CDR3 loop reads CASRADRNTEAFF. Written as DNA, the CDR3 is TGCGCCAGCAGGGCGGACAGGAACACTGAAGCTTTCTTT.

The genes are TRBV12-3 or TRBV12-4 and TRBJ1-4; TRBD1 aligns across 7 bases. Trimming at V came to 7 bases and at J to 12 bases, leaving 5 bases not matched to a gene. The CDR3 is made up of 11 amino acids. The CDR3 region is CASTYRGELFF. DNA for the CDR3: TGTGCCAGCACCTACAGGGGCGAACTGTTTTTT.

This chain links TRBV7-8 with TRBJ1-5; D not resolved. CDR1 is SGHVS, CDR2 FQNEAQ, per germline. The germline V and J ends were trimmed by 5 bases and 8 bases, with 16 bases remaining between them. The length of the CDR3 is 14 residues. The CDR3 DNA reads as TGTGCCAGCAGCGTCGAAGAGGGCATGGAGCCCCAGCATTTT. It specifies CASSVEEGMEPQHF.

The chain joins TRBV29-1 to TRBJ2-2; D possibly corresponds to TRBD1 (6 bases). Trimming shortened V by 5 bases and J by 4 bases, and 11 bases separated the two germline ends. The germline gives CDR1 SQVTM, CDR2 ANQGSEA. This CDR3 contains 13 residues. In DNA, the CDR3 is TGCAGCGTTAAAACAGGGTCCACCGGGGAGCTGTTTTTT. Encoded protein: CSVKTGSTGELFF.

This chain uses TRBV4-1 with TRBJ2-7, with 9 bases fitting TRBD2. CDR3 length: 18 amino acids. Germline lookup yields CDR1 MGHRA and CDR2 YSYEKL. With V trimmed by 1 base and J by 8 bases, 18 bases remained unmatched. The CDR3 DNA sequence: TGCGCCAGCAGCCAAGTGGTTGGCGGGAGGGCCGTGGTTTCCCAGCAGTACTTC. Protein sequence: CASSQVVGGRAVVSQQYF.

The V gene is TRBV19, the J gene TRBJ2-1; 7 nucleotides line up with TRBD2. The CDR3 spans 18 residues. Trimming at V came to 0 bases and at J to 1 base, leaving 9 bases not matched to a gene. Germline values: CDR1 LNHDA, CDR2 SQIVND (reference sequence). CDR3 DNA sequence: TGTGCCAGTAGTATAGATTTTAGCGGGCCTATATCCTACAATGAGCAGTTCTTC. Its protein product is CASSIDFSGPISYNEQFF.

V gene TRBV6-1 combines with J gene TRBJ1-1; D is possibly TRBD1 (5 bases). Between the trimmed V and J ends, which lost 3 bases and 4 bases, there was a span of 12 bases. The germline gives CDR1 MNHNS, CDR2 SASEGT. The CDR3 has 14 amino acids. The CDR3 loop is CASSEQGGATEAFF. The DNA for the CDR3 is TGTGCCAGCAGTGAGCAGGGAGGCGCCACTGAAGCTTTCTTT.

The rearrangement joins TRBV4-1 to TRBJ2-4; D gene ambiguous. From germline, CDR1 is MGHRA and CDR2 YSYEKL. This CDR3 contains 18 residues. V was pared by 0 bases and J by 0 bases, with 15 bases between. The CDR3 DNA sequence: TGCGCCAGCAGCCAAGAGAGGAGCGTCCAGCTAGCCAAAAACATTCAGTACTTC. Its protein product is CASSQERSVQLAKNIQYF.

The chain links TRBV10-1 to TRBJ2-7; tentatively, D is TRBD2 (6 bases). CDR1 and CDR2 from the germline V gene are WNHNN and SYGVQD (reference sequence). CDR3 size: 14 residues. With 5 bases removed from V and 5 bases from J, the gap between germline ends came to 16 bases. The CDR3 nucleotides are TGCGCCAGCAGTACACAACTAGCTCGGGACGAGCAGTACTTC. Translated, it gives CASSTQLARDEQYF.

In DNA form, the CDR3 reads TGTGCCAGCAGTGCTAGGACAGGGACGGATTCACCCCTCCACTTT. It specifies CASSARTGTDSPLHF. The gene calls are TRBV2 and TRBJ1-6; 8 bases are a match to TRBD1. The CDR3 runs 15 residues. V dropped 4 bases and J dropped 8; count of bases not matched to a gene: 7. Germline V gene lookup returns CDR1 SNHLY and CDR2 FYNNEI.

This rearrangement joins TRBV3-1 (or the pseudogene TRBV3-2) to TRBJ1-3, with a weak D call TRBD1 (5 bases). Looked up from germline, CDR1 is LGHDT and CDR2 is YNNKEL (reference sequence). Trimming removed 5 bases at V and 2 bases at J, with 10 bases between. CDR3 size: 14 residues. The CDR3 protein is CASSKGSTGNTIYF. The CDR3 bases are TGTGCCAGCAGCAAGGGGTCCACTGGAAACACCATATATTTT.

This clone came up once. The rearrangement joins TRBV12-3 or TRBV12-4 to TRBJ1-1; maybe TRBD1 (6 bases). This CDR3 comprises 13 residues. V lost 5 bases and J lost 7, with 14 bases in between. The CDR3 loop reads CASSRDTGFEAFF. In nucleotides, the CDR3 is TGTGCCAGCAGTCGGGACACTGGATTTGAAGCTTTCTTT.

This chain connects TRBV28 to TRBJ1-1; 10 positions match TRBD1. The V and J ends lost 5 bases and 7 bases, in that order; junction bases with no gene match: 4. This CDR3 has 13 residues. From germline, CDR1 is MDHEN and CDR2 SYDVKM. CDR3 sequence: CASSLGQGGEAFF. CDR3 DNA sequence: TGTGCCAGCAGTCTAGGACAGGGGGGTGAAGCTTTCTTT.

This clone appeared once. The gene calls are TRBV6-4 and TRBJ2-1; 9 bases match TRBD2. J was trimmed by 9 bases and V by 0 bases; bases with no gene match: 6. This CDR3 contains 15 residues. The germline V gene has CDR1 MRHNA and CDR2 SNTAGT. As DNA, the CDR3 is TGTGCCAGCAGTGACTCGGGTGGAGCGGGAGGTGAGCAGTTCTTC. Encoded protein: CASSDSGGAGGEQFF.

This clone was observed many times. The chain employs TRBV5-1 and TRBJ1-1; 8 bases align to TRBD1. The germline V gene has CDR1 SGHRS and CDR2 YFSETQ. This CDR3 contains 15 residues. Trimming took 0 bases from V and 7 from J; bases not matched to a gene: 8. This CDR3 is CASSLVWDRSNEAFF. The CDR3 DNA reads as TGCGCCAGCAGCTTGGTTTGGGACAGGTCCAATGAAGCTTTCTTT.

The rearrangement links TRBV30 to TRBJ2-1; 10 bases agree with TRBD2. The CDR3 runs to 16 residues. Looked up from germline, CDR1 is GTSNPN and CDR2 is SVGIG (reference sequence). V was clipped by 1 base and J by 7 bases; unmatched bases: 10. The chain's CDR3 is CAWSAIAGGWGNEQFF. CDR3 nucleotide sequence: TGTGCCTGGAGTGCCATAGCGGGAGGCTGGGGGAATGAGCAGTTCTTC.